This TCR beta chain was sequenced during a study of blood T cell repertoires in COVID-19. Under the authors' procedure: Reference gene primer amplification yielded estimated nucleated cell counts. Data came from immunoSEQ multiplex PCR; TCRdb stores just in-frame clones and leaves some out. Clonal size and the V and J genes are those of that table, whereas D and trimming came from the DNA. This sample carries some 80,000 clones, about 76% of them seen once, and the ten largest clones take less than 20%. Sequenced: peripheral blood. The sequence was obtained from a woman older than 75 with active or convalescent COVID-19.

The CDR3 is CASSMHAGQTNEKLFF. The CDR3 nucleotides are TGTGCCAGTAGTATGCATGCGGGACAGACTAATGAAAAACTGTTTTTT. The gene calls are TRBV19 and TRBJ1-4, with 7 bases identical to TRBD1. The CDR3 is 16 residues long. Germline V gene lookup returns CDR1 LNHDA and CDR2 SQIVND (reference sequence). V was clipped by 3 bases and J by 2 bases; unmatched bases: 6.